Below, 8 T cell receptor beta chains from the same sample are listed, as sequenced in a study of T cells in Graves' hyperthyroidism and ophthalmopathy. TCR beta CDR3 regions were amplified from RNA. A first-round RT-PCR of the TCR CDR3 used the HTBI primer set. TCRdb re-called the multiplex PCR reads through MiXCR, storing one row per CDR3 protein. The sample lists more than 300,000 distinct CDR3 sequences, about 18% occurring once. Source material: blood. These receptor sequences come from a man younger than 35 with Graves' ophthalmopathy.

The chain carries TRBV19 and TRBJ1-5; D is unclear. V lost 5 bases and J 0 bases, leaving 14 bases between the germline ends. Germline V lookup: CDR1 LNHDA, CDR2 SQIVND (reference sequence). The CDR3 contains 16 residues. The CDR3 coding sequence is TGTGCCAGTAGTGGAGCGGGGATGGGTAGCAATCAGCCCCAGCATTTT. Its translation is CASSGAGMGSNQPQHF.

As concerns this clonotype: Just one base apart from a much larger clone, this may be a read error. This chain connects TRBV5-6 to TRBJ2-3, with 8 bases identical to TRBD1. Germline V gene sequence: CDR1 SGHDT, CDR2 YYEEEE. This CDR3 has 14 amino acids. The CDR3 DNA is TGTGCCAGCAGCTTCAGGGGGCGGAAAGATACGCGGTATTTT. Its protein is CASSFRGRKDTRYF.

This clonotype was picked up a small number of times. The V call is TRBV19, the J call TRBJ1-5; TRBD1 matches at 7 bases. The CDR3 runs to 14 residues. Germline CDR1 LNHDA, CDR2 SQIVND (reference sequence). Unmatched junction bases numbered 12, after V lost 5 bases and J lost 11 bases. The CDR3 reads CASSLGQDARAQHF. Here the CDR3 DNA reads TGTGCCAGTAGTCTCGGACAGGACGCCAGGGCCCAGCATTTT.

This clonotype was observed at least ten times. This chain connects TRBV2 to TRBJ1-4, with D unclear. The CDR3 is 13 amino acids. Germline V gives CDR1 SNHLY, CDR2 FYNNEI. The V end was cut by 4 bases, the J end by 5 bases, with 8 bases between. The CDR3 region is CASSGLRNEKLFF. The CDR3 bases are TGTGCCAGCAGTGGTCTCCGGAATGAAAAACTGTTTTTT.

This clonotype was counted many times. V and J are TRBV7-9 and TRBJ1-2; TRBD1 agrees at 9 bases. There are 15 residues in the CDR3. CDR1 is SEHNR, CDR2 FQNEAQ, per germline (reference sequence). V trimming: 5 bases; J trimming: 2 bases; junction bases outside the gene matches: 6. The CDR3 is CASSQLGQGNYGYTF. For the CDR3, the DNA is TGTGCCAGCAGCCAACTCGGACAGGGGAACTATGGCTACACCTTC.

Details on this clonotype: The junction departs from the called germline gene at one end, perhaps through a read error. The rearrangement uses TRBV19 and TRBJ2-6, with D perhaps TRBD1 (6 bases). CDR1 and CDR2 (germline): LNHDA, SQIVND (reference sequence). This CDR3 comprises 14 residues. CDR3 amino acids: CASTPQGGHNVLTF. The DNA of the CDR3 is TGCGCCAGTACCCCGCAAGGGGGTCACAACGTCCTGACTTTC.

This clonotype was picked up a small number of times. The V gene is TRBV5-1, the J gene TRBJ2-4; TRBD1 matches at 7 bases. V trimming: 4 bases; J trimming: 12 bases; junction bases outside the gene matches: 10. From germline, CDR1 is SGHRS and CDR2 YFSETQ. This CDR3 region has 13 residues. The CDR3 sequence is CASSEAGGSGQYF. CDR3 nucleotide sequence: TGCGCCAGCAGCGAGGCAGGGGGATCGGGTCAGTACTTC.

Many counts were recorded for this clonotype. V and J are TRBV15 and TRBJ2-5; D gene uncertain. The germline V and J ends were trimmed by 1 base and 5 bases, with 14 bases remaining between them. CDR1 is LNHNV, CDR2 YYDKDF, per germline (reference sequence). The CDR3 extends over 15 amino acids. DNA of the CDR3: TGTGCCACCAGCAGAGTTGTAAGAGGTGGGGAGACCCAGTACTTC. Amino acid sequence: CATSRVVRGGETQYF.